A single sample gave rise to the 27 T cell receptor beta chains below, sequenced in a study of T cells after posttransplantation cyclophosphamide. Using immunoSEQ multiplex PCR, the repertoire was profiled, and TCRdb retains in-frame clones only, with some absent. The table has tens of thousands of clones, approximately 90% seen once. The sequencing input was PBMCs. All receptors derive from a woman aged 40 to 50 with a blood cancer, CMV-positive, and with a related stem cell donor.

The V gene is TRBV19, the J gene TRBJ1-5; no reliable D call. The CDR3 has 15 amino acids. Germline values: CDR1 LNHDA, CDR2 SQIVND (reference sequence). Trimming removed 6 bases at V and 0 bases at J, with 12 bases between. The CDR3 region is CASRTSSTSNQPQHF. The CDR3 DNA reads as TGTGCCAGTAGGACATCCTCGACTAGCAATCAGCCCCAGCATTTT.

This sequence joins TRBV19 and TRBJ2-1; D perhaps matches TRBD2 (7 bases). V was cut by 3 bases and J by 7 bases, with 13 bases left in between. CDR3 length: 14 amino acids. Germline assignment: CDR1 LNHDA and CDR2 SQIVND (reference sequence). CDR3: CASSIGGRVNEQFF. CDR3 coding DNA: TGTGCCAGTAGTATCGGGGGGCGAGTTAATGAGCAGTTCTTC.

The CDR3 region is CASSLTSGGPANTGELFF. The CDR3, as DNA: TGTGCCAGTAGCTTGACTAGCGGGGGCCCCGCGAACACCGGGGAGCTGTTTTTT. The V call is TRBV19, the J call TRBJ2-2, with 12 bases that match TRBD2. In germline, CDR1 is LNHDA, CDR2 SQIVND (reference sequence). The junction had 8 bases not matched to a gene; V was cut back by 6 bases and J by 0 bases. The CDR3 has 18 residues.

This clone was counted once. The gene calls are TRBV19 and TRBJ2-2; 7 bases align to TRBD2. Unmatched junction bases numbered 9, after V lost 4 bases and J lost 4 bases. There are 16 residues in the CDR3. CDR1 is LNHDA, CDR2 SQIVND, per germline (reference sequence). The DNA of the CDR3 is TGTGCCAGTAGTACCCCGGGAGGCAGGGCCACCGGGGAGCTGTTTTTT. Protein sequence: CASSTPGGRATGELFF. The variable domain in full, completed from reference TRBV19 and TRBJ2-2, reads DGGITQSPKYLFRKEGQNVTLSCEQNLNHDAMYWYRQDPGQGLRLIYYSQIVNDFQKGDIAEGYSVSREKKESFPLTVTSAQKNPTAFYLCASSTPGGRATGELFFGEGSRLTVL.

V and J are TRBV5-1 and TRBJ2-2; 9 positions match TRBD2. The germline V gene has CDR1 SGHRS and CDR2 YFSETQ. V shed 0 bases and J 6 bases; nucleotides not matched to a gene: 6. The CDR3 runs 16 residues. CDR3 in amino acids: CASSLVTLAGSGELFF. DNA for the CDR3: TGCGCCAGCAGCTTGGTTACCCTAGCGGGGTCCGGGGAGCTGTTTTTT.

The rearrangement links TRBV5-6 to TRBJ2-7, with D possibly matching TRBD1 (5 bases). The V end lost 2 bases, the J end lost 1 base, and 16 bases lay between the germline ends. Germline CDR1 reads SGHDT; CDR2 reads YYEEEE. This CDR3 has 16 residues. CDR3 protein: CASSFTGGDRSYEQYF. In DNA, the CDR3 is TGTGCCAGCAGCTTTACAGGTGGTGACCGATCCTACGAGCAGTACTTC.

The chain uses TRBV28 and TRBJ1-2; 8 bases line up with TRBD1. Germline V CDR1 and CDR2: MDHEN, SYDVKM. Losses at the gene ends were 6 bases for V and 5 bases for J; bases not matched to a gene: 8. This CDR3 has 14 amino acids. The CDR3 nucleotides are TGTGCCAGCAGCGCCGGGACAGGAGGGTATGGCTACACCTTC. Protein: CASSAGTGGYGYTF.

The V gene is TRBV27, the J gene TRBJ1-5; the match to TRBD1 covers 7 bases. The CDR3 covers 15 residues. Germline-derived CDR1 and CDR2 are MNHEY and SMNVEV (reference sequence). The trim removed 4 bases at V and 0 bases at J, leaving 3 bases unmatched. As DNA, the CDR3 is TGTGCCAGCAGTTCTTACAGGGGTAGCAATCAGCCCCAGCATTTT. The encoded protein is CASSSYRGSNQPQHF.

This clone was found once. The rearrangement uses TRBV5-1 and TRBJ1-1; D is perhaps TRBD1 (6 bases). V gave up 4 bases and J gave up 2 bases, with 15 bases separating them. The CDR3 sequence is 15 residues long. Germline V gene lookup returns CDR1 SGHRS and CDR2 YFSETQ. The CDR3 nucleotides are TGCGCCAGCAGCCCGGGACGGGGGGCCAACACTGAAGCTTTCTTT. It specifies CASSPGRGANTEAFF.

This clone was found once. The rearrangement uses TRBV19 and TRBJ1-2; 7 bases map to TRBD1. There are 14 residues in the CDR3. Trimming took 3 bases from V and 5 from J; bases not matched to a gene: 6. CDR1 and CDR2 (germline): LNHDA, SQIVND (reference sequence). The CDR3 is CASSISPGGYGYTF. DNA for the CDR3: TGTGCCAGTAGTATCTCGCCAGGGGGATATGGCTACACCTTC.

The chain is built from TRBV7-9 and TRBJ1-1; D remains ambiguous. The CDR3 extends over 14 amino acids. Trimming left V 2 bases short and J 3 bases short, with 10 bases between. The germline CDR1 and CDR2 sequences are SEHNR and FQNEAQ (reference sequence). DNA for the CDR3: TGTGCCAGCAGCTTAAGGCAGGTTCACACTGAAGCTTTCTTT. This encodes CASSLRQVHTEAFF. Supplemented by reference TRBV7-9 and TRBJ1-1, the full variable domain reads DTGVSQNPRHKITKRGQNVTFRCDPISEHNRLYWYRQTLGQGPEFLTYFQNEAQLEKSRLLSDRFSAERPKGSFSTLEIQRTEQGDSAMYLCASSLRQVHTEAFFGQGTRLTVV.

The chain joins TRBV4-1 to TRBJ1-1, with 7 bases aligning to TRBD1. The length of the CDR3 is 15 residues. Germline values: CDR1 MGHRA, CDR2 YSYEKL. J lost 5 bases, V lost 3 bases, and 9 bases had no gene match. The chain's CDR3 is CASSQFQGDYTEAFF. CDR3 DNA: TGCGCCAGCAGCCAGTTTCAGGGGGATTATACTGAAGCTTTCTTT.

The chain has TRBV7-2 and TRBJ2-1; 7 nucleotides match TRBD2. V lost 4 bases to trimming and J lost 6 bases; unmatched junction nucleotides: 3. The length of the CDR3 is 13 residues. The germline gives CDR1 SGHTA, CDR2 FQGNSA. The DNA for the CDR3 is TGTGCCAGCAGCTGGGGAGGGGCCAATGAGCAGTTCTTC. Translating it yields CASSWGGANEQFF.

This clone was recorded a few times. The rearrangement uses TRBV11-2 and TRBJ1-1; TRBD1 matches 7 bases. Trimming cost V 1 base and J 4 bases; bases outside gene matches: 0. The CDR3 consists of 13 residues. In germline, CDR1 is SGHAT, CDR2 FQNNGV. The CDR3 nucleotides read TGTGCCAGCAGCTTAGGGACAGGCACTGAAGCTTTCTTT. Its translation is CASSLGTGTEAFF. Using reference TRBV11-2 and TRBJ1-1 for the parts outside the CDR3, the full variable domain is EAGVAQSPRYKIIEKRQSVAFWCNPISGHATLYWYQQILGQGPKLLIQFQNNGVVDDSQLPKDRFSAERLKGVDSTLKIQPAKLEDSAVYLCASSLGTGTEAFFGQGTRLTVV.

The chain is built from TRBV11-3 and TRBJ1-1; TRBD1 aligns across 7 bases. CDR1 is SGHNT and CDR2 is YENEEA in the germline V gene. V shed 4 bases, J shed 7 bases, and the junction held 6 bases outside the gene matches. The length of the CDR3 is 13 residues. This chain's CDR3 is CASSSEGQFEAFF. CDR3 in DNA: TGTGCCAGCAGCTCCGAGGGACAGTTTGAAGCTTTCTTT. Filled out from reference TRBV11-3 and TRBJ1-1, the complete variable domain reads EAGVVQSPRYKIIEKKQPVAFWCNPISGHNTLYWYLQNLGQGPELLIRYENEEAVDDSQLPKDRFSAERLKGVDSTLKIQPAELGDSAVYLCASSSEGQFEAFFGQGTRLTVV.

This sequence joins TRBV5-1 and TRBJ2-5; 8 bases are a match to TRBD1. The CDR3 runs 15 residues. The germline V gene has CDR1 SGHRS and CDR2 YFSETQ. Trimming removed 5 bases from V and 1 base from J; junction bases left unmatched: 7. The CDR3 coding sequence is TGCGCCAGCAGGCCGACAGGGGTCCCCCAAGAGACCCAGTACTTC. This sequence encodes CASRPTGVPQETQYF. The full variable domain, with the rest looked up from reference TRBV5-1 and TRBJ2-5, is KAGVTQTPRYLIKTRGQQVTLSCSPISGHRSVSWYQQTPGQGLQFLFEYFSETQRNKGNFPGRFSGRQFSNSRSEMNVSTLELGDSALYLCASRPTGVPQETQYFGPGTRLLVL.

This clone was counted once. The chain joins TRBV6-6 to TRBJ2-7; 8 bases fit TRBD1. V trimming: 7 bases; J trimming: 4 bases; junction bases outside the gene matches: 12. The CDR3 spans 15 residues. CDR1 MNHNY and CDR2 SVGAGI come from the germline V gene (reference sequence). CDR3 coding DNA: TGTGCCAGCACTATAACCAGGGGGCTGCCGTACGAGCAGTACTTC. Protein product: CASTITRGLPYEQYF.

This clone was picked up a small number of times. V and J are TRBV7-3 and TRBJ2-2; possibly TRBD1 for D (6 bases). V lost 1 base and J 7 bases, leaving 7 bases between the germline ends. CDR3 length: 13 amino acids. Germline assignment: CDR1 SGHTA and CDR2 FQGTGA. The CDR3 here is CASSLNRVGELFF. CDR3 coding DNA: TGTGCCAGCAGCTTAAACAGGGTCGGGGAGCTGTTTTTT.

The chain uses TRBV28 and TRBJ2-7; maybe TRBD1 (5 bases). The CDR3 has 16 amino acids. In germline, CDR1 is MDHEN, CDR2 SYDVKM. The germline V and J ends were trimmed by 6 bases and 0 bases, with 18 bases remaining between them. The CDR3 loop is CASSPRKGFTSYEQYF. Here the CDR3 DNA reads TGTGCCAGCAGCCCGCGAAAGGGGTTTACCTCCTACGAGCAGTACTTC.

The CDR3 DNA reads as TGTGCCAGCAGCTTAGTGCTGCGGGGGGACTCCTACAATGAGCAGTTCTTC. Its protein is CASSLVLRGDSYNEQFF. This rearrangement joins TRBV7-9 to TRBJ2-1, with 8 bases identical to TRBD2. The J segment lost 0 bases and the V segment lost 1 base, leaving 5 bases of the junction unmatched. This CDR3 spans 17 amino acids. Germline V gene sequence: CDR1 SEHNR, CDR2 FQNEAQ (reference sequence).

The V call is TRBV4-2, the J call TRBJ2-1; D might be TRBD2 (5 bases). With 0 bases removed from V and 13 bases from J, the gap between germline ends came to 13 bases. The CDR3 extends over 13 amino acids. Germline V gene data show CDR1 as LGHNA and CDR2 as YNFKEQ. The CDR3 DNA reads as TGTGCCAGCAGCCAAGATCGGGCTAGCCCTCAGTTCTTC. As protein: CASSQDRASPQFF.

V is TRBV2 and J is TRBJ1-2, with D unclear. V dropped 0 bases and J dropped 4 bases, with 6 bases sitting between them. The CDR3 runs to 13 residues. Germline lookup yields CDR1 SNHLY and CDR2 FYNNEI. The CDR3 sequence: CASSEARSYGYTF. Here the CDR3 DNA reads TGTGCCAGCAGTGAAGCGAGATCCTATGGCTACACCTTC.

This clone has more than one count but fewer than ten. V and J are TRBV7-9 and TRBJ2-2, with a tentative D call TRBD1 (7 bases). Trimming left V 5 bases short and J 2 bases short, with 12 bases between. The CDR3 sequence is 15 residues long. Germline-derived CDR1 and CDR2 are SEHNR and FQNEAQ (reference sequence). The CDR3 sequence: CASSRGTANTGELFF. CDR3 bases: TGTGCCAGCAGCCGCGGGACAGCTAACACCGGGGAGCTGTTTTTT.

The chain uses TRBV19 and TRBJ1-5, with D possibly being TRBD1 (6 bases). V gave up 3 bases and J gave up 0 bases, with 12 bases separating them. There are 16 residues in the CDR3. CDR1 is LNHDA and CDR2 is SQIVND in the germline V gene (reference sequence). The CDR3 region has the DNA TGTGCCAGTAGTATTTTGGGGGCCGGTAGCAATCAGCCCCAGCATTTT. Protein product: CASSILGAGSNQPQHF.

This rearrangement joins TRBV5-8 to TRBJ1-5; no reliable D call. V was trimmed by 4 bases and J by 7 bases, leaving 18 bases between them. The CDR3 extends over 15 amino acids. Germline values: CDR1 SGHTS, CDR2 YDEGEE. The CDR3 bases are TGTGCCAGCAGCCCCGCCCCCCCCGAGCGCCAGCCCCAGCATTTT. It encodes CASSPAPPERQPQHF.

V gene TRBV11-2 combines with J gene TRBJ2-1; 12 bases align to TRBD2. V was clipped by 2 bases and J by 6 bases; unmatched bases: 8. Per germline, CDR1 SGHAT and CDR2 FQNNGV. This CDR3 contains 17 residues. As DNA, the CDR3 is TGTGCCAGCAGCTTAAGAAGGCGGACTAGCGGGATCAATGAGCAGTTCTTC. Translation gives CASSLRRRTSGINEQFF.

This chain uses TRBV11-3 with TRBJ2-1; the match to TRBD1 covers 8 bases. The CDR3 contains 13 residues. The V gene end was trimmed by 6 bases and the J gene end by 5 bases; junction bases not matched to a gene: 3. The germline gives CDR1 SGHNT, CDR2 YENEEA. The CDR3 reads CASRDRENNEQFF. CDR3 DNA: TGTGCCAGCAGGGACAGGGAGAACAATGAGCAGTTCTTC.